The entry that follows covers one T cell receptor beta chain sequence. What it recognizes is unknown. The sample originates from a study of vaccination effects on CD4 cells after COVID-19. Regarding the study as a whole: Healthy vaccinees showed cross-reactivity with common cold coronaviruses in only 1 of 255 vaccine-induced clones. Marked clonal contraction was seen in infection- and vaccine-induced clones late after vaccination. The study enrolled few convalescent patients and sampled no early post-infection timepoints.

Before sequencing took place, the ViraFEST assay used viral peptide pools to expand antigen-specific CD4+ T cells. Having been cultured for about 10 days, the cells underwent CD4+ T cell isolation. Under 2.5 million PBMC were seeded per well and grown in the presence of roughly 9.3 IU/ml IL-2 and about 10 ug/ml peptides. Sequencing was performed with immunoSEQ multiplex PCR; in TCRdb, only in-frame clones are kept and a portion is missing. The sample lists tens of thousands of clones, around 66% occurring once. With 0 bases removed from V and 7 bases from J, the gap between germline ends came to 10 bases. Germline CDR1 SGHRS, CDR2 YFSETQ. This CDR3 region has 14 residues.

The chain joins TRBV5-1 to TRBJ1-4; D is undetermined. Specimen: CD4+ T cells from PBMCs cultured with HCoV-229E spike peptides, collected before COVID-19 vaccination. This TCR came from a human donor who received a COVID-19 vaccine. The CDR3 loop reads CASSLGGESEKLFF. CDR3 nucleotide sequence: TGCGCCAGCAGCTTGGGGGGTGAGAGTGAAAAACTGTTTTTT.